A single sample is the source of the 12 T cell receptor beta chains below, sequenced in a study of T-cell reconstitution after alpha-beta-depleted transplantation in children. Preparation of the TCRbeta library used unique molecular identifiers. TCRdb re-called the PCR reads through MiXCR, storing one row per CDR3 protein. The sample records more than 450,000 distinct CDR3 sequences, approximately 16% being singletons. The sequences come from PBMCs from the stem cell graft donor, collected from the stem cell graft. The receptor source for this set is a human donor who donated a stem cell graft to a child with acute lymphoblastic leukemia.

This chain joins TRBV4-2 and TRBJ2-7, with 10 bases lining up with TRBD2. From germline, CDR1 is LGHNA and CDR2 YNFKEQ. Trimming cost V 0 bases and J 3 bases; bases outside gene matches: 8. The CDR3 has 17 amino acids. CDR3 DNA: TGTGCCAGCAGCCAAGAGGTTGGAACTAGCGGGGACTACGAGCAGTACTTC. Protein product: CASSQEVGTSGDYEQYF.

The rearrangement joins TRBV12-3 or TRBV12-4 to TRBJ1-5, with D possibly being TRBD1 (6 bases). The ends were cut back, 3 bases at V and 2 bases at J, with 17 bases in the middle. This CDR3 has 17 amino acids. The CDR3 region has the DNA TGTGCCAGCAGTTTTGGACAGCACTTTGGGGGCAATCAGCCCCAGCATTTT. Protein: CASSFGQHFGGNQPQHF.

This chain uses TRBV30 with TRBJ1-2; D might be TRBD1 (5 bases). The V end lost 5 bases, the J end lost 5 bases, and 15 bases lay between the germline ends. The length of the CDR3 is 13 residues. Germline lookup yields CDR1 GTSNPN and CDR2 SVGIG (reference sequence). The CDR3 DNA follows: TGTGCCTGGGGGGGGACTGCACTTTATGGCTACACCTTC. Translated, it gives CAWGGTALYGYTF.

The J gene is TRBJ1-1, the V gene TRBV19; D not certain. Germline V CDR1 and CDR2: LNHDA, SQIVND (reference sequence). V lost 2 bases and J lost 1, with 8 bases in between. This CDR3 contains 14 residues. CDR3 residues: CASSIRGTNTEAFF. The CDR3 nucleotides are TGTGCCAGTAGTATAAGAGGTACGAACACTGAAGCTTTCTTT. Together with reference TRBV19 and TRBJ1-1, the CDR3 gives the full variable domain: DGGITQSPKYLFRKEGQNVTLSCEQNLNHDAMYWYRQDPGQGLRLIYYSQIVNDFQKGDIAEGYSVSREKKESFPLTVTSAQKNPTAFYLCASSIRGTNTEAFFGQGTRLTVV.

There are a few counts of this clonotype. The chain carries TRBV30 and TRBJ1-2, with a weak D call TRBD1 (5 bases). Per germline, CDR1 GTSNPN and CDR2 SVGIG (reference sequence). This CDR3 has 12 amino acids. Trimming removed 7 bases at V and 10 bases at J, with 19 bases between. Here the CDR3 reads CASETYRRDYTF. CDR3 DNA sequence: TGTGCCTCCGAAACGTACCGCAGGGACTACACCTTC.

The V call is TRBV9, the J call TRBJ1-2; a possible D gene is TRBD1 (5 bases). V was clipped by 0 bases and J by 6 bases, with 15 bases between them. The CDR3 consists of 15 residues. CDR1 is SGDLS, CDR2 YYNGEE, per germline. CDR3 nucleotides: TGTGCCAGCAGCGTAGGCGGGGACGGTACCAATGGCTACACCTTC. Translated: CASSVGGDGTNGYTF.

This clonotype was seen only a few times. The V and J genes are TRBV5-5 and TRBJ1-5, with a weak D call TRBD1 (5 bases). Germline V CDR1 and CDR2: SGHKS, YYEKEE (reference sequence). With 4 bases removed from V and 3 bases from J, the gap between germline ends came to 11 bases. The CDR3 has 14 residues. CDR3 loop: CASSPRQNNQPQHF. CDR3 DNA sequence: TGTGCCAGCAGCCCGAGACAGAACAATCAGCCCCAGCATTTT.

The chain joins TRBV7-8 to TRBJ2-7; tentatively, D is TRBD1 or TRBD2 (6 bases each). This CDR3 has 14 amino acids. From germline, CDR1 is SGHVS and CDR2 FQNEAQ. Between the trimmed V and J ends, which lost 5 bases and 4 bases, there was a span of 15 bases. The CDR3 region is CASSPLGGRYEQYF. The CDR3, as DNA: TGTGCCAGCAGCCCGTTGGGGGGCAGGTACGAGCAGTACTTC.

This clonotype came up many times. The V call is TRBV5-8, the J call TRBJ2-7; D uncertain. This CDR3 has 13 amino acids. V was cut by 2 bases and J by 3 bases, with 9 bases left in between. Germline assignment: CDR1 SGHTS and CDR2 YDEGEE. CDR3: CASSFGLLYEQYF. The CDR3 DNA sequence: TGTGCCAGCAGCTTCGGCTTACTCTACGAGCAGTACTTC.

V is TRBV5-5 and J is TRBJ2-7; D might be TRBD2 (6 bases). V was trimmed by 3 bases and J by 6 bases, leaving 16 bases between them. The germline gives CDR1 SGHKS, CDR2 YYEKEE (reference sequence). There are 14 residues in the CDR3. The CDR3 bases are TGTGCCAGCAGCTGGATTACGGGAGCTGTCGAGCAGTACTTC. This codes for CASSWITGAVEQYF.

This clonotype was seen a few times. J is TRBJ1-2 and V is TRBV5-6; D is unclear. The CDR3 consists of 14 residues. The V gene's germline CDR1 is SGHDT and CDR2 YYEEEE. V was cut by 3 bases and J by 4 bases, with 13 bases left in between. CDR3 in amino acids: CASSSLARGYGYTF. The CDR3 DNA follows: TGTGCCAGCAGCTCCTTAGCCCGGGGCTATGGCTACACCTTC.

This chain connects TRBV29-1 to TRBJ2-1, with D possibly being TRBD1 (5 bases). This CDR3 has 17 residues. CDR1 SQVTM and CDR2 ANQGSEA come from the germline V gene. The V gene lost 3 bases and the J gene lost 6 bases, with 24 bases spanning the gap. The DNA for the CDR3 is TGCAGCGTTGAGGGATTCAGCAGGGCTACGAGGAGCAATGAGCAGTTCTTC. It codes for CSVEGFSRATRSNEQFF.